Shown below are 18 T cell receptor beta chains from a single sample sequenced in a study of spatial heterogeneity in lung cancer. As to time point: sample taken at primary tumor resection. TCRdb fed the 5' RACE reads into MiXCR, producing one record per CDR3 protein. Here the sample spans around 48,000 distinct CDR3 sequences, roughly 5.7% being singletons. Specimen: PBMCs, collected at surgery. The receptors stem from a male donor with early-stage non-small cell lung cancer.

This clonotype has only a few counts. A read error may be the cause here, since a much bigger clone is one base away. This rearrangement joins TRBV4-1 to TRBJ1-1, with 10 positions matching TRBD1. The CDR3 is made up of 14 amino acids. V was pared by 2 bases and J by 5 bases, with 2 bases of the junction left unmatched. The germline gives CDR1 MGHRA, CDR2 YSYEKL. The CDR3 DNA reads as TGCGCCAGCAGCCAAAGGACAGGGGGGACTGAAGCTTTCTTT. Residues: CASSQRTGGTEAFF.

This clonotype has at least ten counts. The CDR3 region has the DNA TGTGCCAGCAGCTTAGGGGCCTCTGGAAACACCATATATTTT. It yields the protein CASSLGASGNTIYF. V usage is TRBV7-2 and J usage is TRBJ1-3; no clear D. Germline V lookup: CDR1 SGHTA, CDR2 FQGNSA. Trimming pared 1 base from V and 0 bases from J, leaving 4 bases between. This CDR3 has 14 residues.

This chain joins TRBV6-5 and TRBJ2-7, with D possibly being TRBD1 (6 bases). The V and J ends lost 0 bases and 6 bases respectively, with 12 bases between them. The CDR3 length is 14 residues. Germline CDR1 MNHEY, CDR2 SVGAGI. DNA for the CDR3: TGTGCCAGCAGTTACTCGAGGGGGTTCGGCGAGCAGTACTTC. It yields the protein CASSYSRGFGEQYF.

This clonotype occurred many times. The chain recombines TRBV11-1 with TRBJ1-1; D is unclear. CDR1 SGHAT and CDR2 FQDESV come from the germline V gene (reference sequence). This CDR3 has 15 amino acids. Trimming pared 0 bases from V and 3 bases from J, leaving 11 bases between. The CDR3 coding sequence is TGTGCCAGCAGCTTAGCACCCCAATGGGACACTGAAGCTTTCTTT. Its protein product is CASSLAPQWDTEAFF.

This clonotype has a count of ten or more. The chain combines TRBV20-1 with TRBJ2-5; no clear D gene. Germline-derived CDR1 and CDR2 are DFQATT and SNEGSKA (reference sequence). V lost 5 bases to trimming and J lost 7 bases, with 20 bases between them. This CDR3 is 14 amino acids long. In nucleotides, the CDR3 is TGCAGTGCTCCAACCTCTGACTTCGAAGGGACCCAGTACTTC. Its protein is CSAPTSDFEGTQYF.

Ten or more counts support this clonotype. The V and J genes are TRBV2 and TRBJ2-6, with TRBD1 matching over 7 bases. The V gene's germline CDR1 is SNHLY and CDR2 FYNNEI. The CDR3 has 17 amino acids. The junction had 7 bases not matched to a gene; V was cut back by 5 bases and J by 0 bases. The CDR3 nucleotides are TGTGCCAGCAGTCCCAGGGGGTACAGCTCTGGGGCCAACGTCCTGACTTTC. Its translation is CASSPRGYSSGANVLTF.

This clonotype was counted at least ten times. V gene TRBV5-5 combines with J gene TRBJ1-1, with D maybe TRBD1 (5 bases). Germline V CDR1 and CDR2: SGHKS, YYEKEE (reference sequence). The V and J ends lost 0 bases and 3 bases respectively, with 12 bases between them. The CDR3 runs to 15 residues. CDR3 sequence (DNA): TGTGCCAGCAGCTTGGCGTCAGGGTACCACACTGAAGCTTTCTTT. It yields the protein CASSLASGYHTEAFF.

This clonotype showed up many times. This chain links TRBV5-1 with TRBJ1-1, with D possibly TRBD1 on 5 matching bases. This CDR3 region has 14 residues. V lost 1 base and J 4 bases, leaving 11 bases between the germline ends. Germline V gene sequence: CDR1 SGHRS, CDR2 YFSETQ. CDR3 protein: CASSLLMGGTEAFF. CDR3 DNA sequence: TGCGCCAGCAGCTTGTTGATGGGGGGCACTGAAGCTTTCTTT.

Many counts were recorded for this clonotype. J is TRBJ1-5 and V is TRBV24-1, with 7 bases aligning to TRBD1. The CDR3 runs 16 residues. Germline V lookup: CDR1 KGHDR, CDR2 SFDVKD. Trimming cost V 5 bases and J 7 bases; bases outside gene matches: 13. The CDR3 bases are TGTGCCACCAGTGGACAGGGTGAAGCTGAGAGCCAGCCCCAGCATTTT. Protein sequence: CATSGQGEAESQPQHF.

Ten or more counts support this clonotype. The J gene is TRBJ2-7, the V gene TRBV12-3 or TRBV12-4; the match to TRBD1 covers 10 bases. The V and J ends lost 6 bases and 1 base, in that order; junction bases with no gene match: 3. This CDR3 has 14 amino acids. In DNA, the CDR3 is TGTGCCAGCAGGCGGGACAGGGGTTCCTACGAGCAGTACTTC. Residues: CASRRDRGSYEQYF.

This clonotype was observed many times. The CDR3 sequence: CASSSQRRGAFF. The CDR3 DNA reads as TGTGCCAGCAGTTCCCAAAGAAGAGGAGCTTTCTTT. The V gene is TRBV6-5, the J gene TRBJ1-1; unclear D gene. The CDR3 loop spans 12 amino acids. The germline gives CDR1 MNHEY, CDR2 SVGAGI. V lost 4 bases to trimming and J lost 10 bases, with 13 bases between them.

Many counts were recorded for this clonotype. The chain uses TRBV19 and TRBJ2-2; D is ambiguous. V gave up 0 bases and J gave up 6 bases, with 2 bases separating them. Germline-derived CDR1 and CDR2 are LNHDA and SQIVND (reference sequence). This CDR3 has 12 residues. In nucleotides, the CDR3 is TGTGCCAGTAGTATAGATCCCGGGGAGCTGTTTTTT. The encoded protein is CASSIDPGELFF.

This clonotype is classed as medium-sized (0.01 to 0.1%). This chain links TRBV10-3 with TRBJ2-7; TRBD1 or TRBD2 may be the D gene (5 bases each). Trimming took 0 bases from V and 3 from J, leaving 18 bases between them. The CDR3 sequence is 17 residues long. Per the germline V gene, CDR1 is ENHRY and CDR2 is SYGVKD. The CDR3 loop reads CAISESMVPLGDYEQYF. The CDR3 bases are TGTGCCATCAGTGAGTCAATGGTACCACTGGGGGACTACGAGCAGTACTTC.

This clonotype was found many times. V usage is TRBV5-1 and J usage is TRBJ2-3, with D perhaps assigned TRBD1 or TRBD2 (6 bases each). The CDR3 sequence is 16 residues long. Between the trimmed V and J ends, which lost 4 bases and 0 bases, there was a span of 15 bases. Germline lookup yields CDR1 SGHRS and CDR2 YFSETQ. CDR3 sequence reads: CASSLRGRYSTDTQYF. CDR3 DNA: TGCGCCAGCAGCCTTCGGGGGCGGTACAGCACAGATACGCAGTATTTT.

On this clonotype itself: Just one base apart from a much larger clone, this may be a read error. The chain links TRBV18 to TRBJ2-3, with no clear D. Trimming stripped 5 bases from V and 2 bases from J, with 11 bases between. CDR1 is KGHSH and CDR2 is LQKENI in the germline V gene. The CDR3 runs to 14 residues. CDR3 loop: CASSVAGHTDTQYF. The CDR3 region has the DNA TGTGCCAGCTCAGTAGCCGGCCACACAGATACGCAGTATTTT. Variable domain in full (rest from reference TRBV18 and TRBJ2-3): NAGVMQNPRHLVRRRGQEARLRCSPMKGHSHVYWYRQLPEEGLKFMVYLQKENIIDESGMPKERFSAEFPKEGPSILRIQQVVRGDSAAYFCASSVAGHTDTQYFGPGTRLTVL.

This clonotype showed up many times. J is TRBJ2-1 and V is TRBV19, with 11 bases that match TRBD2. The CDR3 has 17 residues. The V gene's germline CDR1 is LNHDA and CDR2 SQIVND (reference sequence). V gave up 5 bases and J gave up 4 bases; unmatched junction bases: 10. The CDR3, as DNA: TGTGCCAGTAGTCCCTCCCTAGCGGGAGGCATATACAATGAGCAGTTCTTC. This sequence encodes CASSPSLAGGIYNEQFF.

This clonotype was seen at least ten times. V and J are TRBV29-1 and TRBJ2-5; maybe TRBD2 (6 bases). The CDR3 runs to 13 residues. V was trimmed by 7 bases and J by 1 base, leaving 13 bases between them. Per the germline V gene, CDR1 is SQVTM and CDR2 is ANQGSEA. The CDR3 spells CSARRDGQETQYF. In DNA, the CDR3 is TGCAGCGCGCGGAGGGACGGCCAAGAGACCCAGTACTTC. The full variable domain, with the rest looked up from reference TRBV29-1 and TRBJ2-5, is SAVISQKPSRDICQRGTSLTIQCQVDSQVTMMFWYRQQPGQSLTLIATANQGSEATYESGFVIDKFPISRPNLTFSTLTVSNMSPEDSSIYLCSARRDGQETQYFGPGTRLLVL.

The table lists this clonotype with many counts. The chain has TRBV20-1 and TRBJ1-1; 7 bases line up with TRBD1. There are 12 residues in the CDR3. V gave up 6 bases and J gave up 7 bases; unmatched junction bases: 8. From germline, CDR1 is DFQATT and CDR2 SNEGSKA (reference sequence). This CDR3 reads CSAQGDEFEAFF. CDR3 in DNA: TGCAGTGCCCAGGGGGACGAGTTTGAAGCTTTCTTT.